The rows below give T cell receptor beta chains drawn from one sample of a study of spatial heterogeneity in lung cancer. Via MiXCR, TCRdb re-called the 5' RACE reads, giving one row per CDR3 protein. The sample lists some 16,000 distinct CDR3 sequences, nearly 7% occurring once. The sample was lung tumor tissue, taken at surgery. Receptors originate from a female donor with early-stage non-small cell lung cancer. The CDR3 runs from the conserved cysteine through the conserved F or W. The order of the fields is CDR3 protein, J gene, V gene, CDR3 length.

CDR3 protein: CASSSQGRAGANVLTF
J gene: TRBJ2-6
V gene: TRBV5-1
CDR3 length: 16

CDR3 protein: CASSPETSGGGTQYF
J gene: TRBJ2-3
V gene: TRBV18
CDR3 length: 15

CDR3 protein: CASSNQGADTQYF
J gene: TRBJ2-3
V gene: TRBV12-3/TRBV12-4
CDR3 length: 13

CDR3 protein: CASSVASGAITGELFF
J gene: TRBJ2-2
V gene: TRBV9
CDR3 length: 16

CDR3 protein: CSVVGDRGTDTQYF
J gene: TRBJ2-3
V gene: TRBV29-1
CDR3 length: 14

CDR3 protein: CASSLAWRTDTDTQYF
J gene: TRBJ2-3
V gene: TRBV7-9
CDR3 length: 16

CDR3 protein: CASSLEGLDYGYTF
J gene: TRBJ1-2
V gene: TRBV12-3/TRBV12-4
CDR3 length: 14

CDR3 protein: CSAPRDRSYGYTF
J gene: TRBJ1-2
V gene: TRBV20-1
CDR3 length: 13

CDR3 protein: CAWSAQGHETQYF
J gene: TRBJ2-5
V gene: TRBV30
CDR3 length: 13

CDR3 protein: CASSPRLGDNSPLHF
J gene: TRBJ1-6
V gene: TRBV18
CDR3 length: 15

CDR3 protein: CASSLGGDNSPLHF
J gene: TRBJ1-6
V gene: TRBV5-5
CDR3 length: 14

CDR3 protein: CASSSQPPGTSGANVLTF
J gene: TRBJ2-6
V gene: TRBV3-1
CDR3 length: 18

CDR3 protein: CASSLGQIWSTEAFF
J gene: TRBJ1-1
V gene: TRBV7-6
CDR3 length: 15

CDR3 protein: CASSMDRGSNYGYTF
J gene: TRBJ1-2
V gene: TRBV19
CDR3 length: 15

CDR3 protein: CASSNSGGANNEQFF
J gene: TRBJ2-1
V gene: TRBV19
CDR3 length: 15

CDR3 protein: CASGGGSRGFTDTQHF
J gene: .
V gene: TRBV10-2
CDR3 length: 16

CDR3 protein: CASSTGLAQETQYF
J gene: TRBJ2-5
V gene: TRBV9
CDR3 length: 14

CDR3 protein: CASSYAGRAGRGEQFF
J gene: TRBJ2-1
V gene: TRBV6-5
CDR3 length: 16

CDR3 protein: CASSGYPNLGETTNEKLFF
J gene: TRBJ1-4
V gene: TRBV25-1
CDR3 length: 19

CDR3 protein: CSATDGSSYEQYF
J gene: TRBJ2-7
V gene: TRBV20-1
CDR3 length: 13

CDR3 protein: CASSLKGYTDTQYF
J gene: TRBJ2-3
V gene: TRBV7-3
CDR3 length: 14

CDR3 protein: CASSHRDRVFDEQYF
J gene: TRBJ2-7
V gene: TRBV27
CDR3 length: 15

CDR3 protein: CASSSTIQYQPQHF
J gene: TRBJ1-5
V gene: TRBV12-3/TRBV12-4
CDR3 length: 14

CDR3 protein: CSARAYRRPGNHEQYF
J gene: TRBJ2-7
V gene: TRBV20-1
CDR3 length: 16

CDR3 protein: CASSPVIPNEQFF
J gene: TRBJ2-1
V gene: TRBV5-1
CDR3 length: 13

CDR3 protein: CAWSDEQGARTEAFF
J gene: TRBJ1-1
V gene: TRBV30
CDR3 length: 15

CDR3 protein: CASSPLQRGGQEQFF
J gene: TRBJ2-1
V gene: TRBV12-3/TRBV12-4
CDR3 length: 15

CDR3 protein: CASSPIQGETGELFF
J gene: TRBJ2-2
V gene: TRBV7-2
CDR3 length: 15

CDR3 protein: CASSQDRGRGEQYF
J gene: TRBJ2-7
V gene: TRBV27
CDR3 length: 14

CDR3 protein: CASMGTRSNQPQHF
J gene: TRBJ1-5
V gene: TRBV2
CDR3 length: 14

CDR3 protein: CSARGQWGEQETQYF
J gene: TRBJ2-5
V gene: TRBV20-1
CDR3 length: 15

CDR3 protein: CAISSGGQINTGELFF
J gene: TRBJ2-2
V gene: TRBV10-3
CDR3 length: 16

CDR3 protein: CASSQTGLSYNSPLHF
J gene: TRBJ1-6
V gene: TRBV4-3
CDR3 length: 16

CDR3 protein: CASSDSLKETQYF
J gene: TRBJ2-5
V gene: TRBV2
CDR3 length: 13

CDR3 protein: CASSFFRGKLFF
J gene: TRBJ1-4
V gene: TRBV12-3/TRBV12-4
CDR3 length: 12

CDR3 protein: CSASPLAGGRYTNEQFF
J gene: TRBJ2-1
V gene: TRBV20-1
CDR3 length: 17

CDR3 protein: CASSPTGTLPANEQYF
J gene: TRBJ2-7
V gene: TRBV18
CDR3 length: 16

CDR3 protein: CASREREQGNEKLFF
J gene: TRBJ1-4
V gene: TRBV2
CDR3 length: 15

CDR3 protein: CATVRGGGNQPQHF
J gene: TRBJ1-5
V gene: TRBV6-2/TRBV6-3
CDR3 length: 14

CDR3 protein: CASSFGGATYNEQFF
J gene: TRBJ2-1
V gene: TRBV28
CDR3 length: 15

CDR3 protein: CASRPTGSNEKLFF
J gene: TRBJ1-4
V gene: TRBV12-3/TRBV12-4
CDR3 length: 14

CDR3 protein: CASSRENYEQYF
J gene: TRBJ2-7
V gene: TRBV6-6
CDR3 length: 12

CDR3 protein: CASSPGQSSSYNSPLHF
J gene: TRBJ1-6
V gene: TRBV5-4
CDR3 length: 17

CDR3 protein: CASSFESSGNTIYF
J gene: TRBJ1-3
V gene: TRBV28
CDR3 length: 14